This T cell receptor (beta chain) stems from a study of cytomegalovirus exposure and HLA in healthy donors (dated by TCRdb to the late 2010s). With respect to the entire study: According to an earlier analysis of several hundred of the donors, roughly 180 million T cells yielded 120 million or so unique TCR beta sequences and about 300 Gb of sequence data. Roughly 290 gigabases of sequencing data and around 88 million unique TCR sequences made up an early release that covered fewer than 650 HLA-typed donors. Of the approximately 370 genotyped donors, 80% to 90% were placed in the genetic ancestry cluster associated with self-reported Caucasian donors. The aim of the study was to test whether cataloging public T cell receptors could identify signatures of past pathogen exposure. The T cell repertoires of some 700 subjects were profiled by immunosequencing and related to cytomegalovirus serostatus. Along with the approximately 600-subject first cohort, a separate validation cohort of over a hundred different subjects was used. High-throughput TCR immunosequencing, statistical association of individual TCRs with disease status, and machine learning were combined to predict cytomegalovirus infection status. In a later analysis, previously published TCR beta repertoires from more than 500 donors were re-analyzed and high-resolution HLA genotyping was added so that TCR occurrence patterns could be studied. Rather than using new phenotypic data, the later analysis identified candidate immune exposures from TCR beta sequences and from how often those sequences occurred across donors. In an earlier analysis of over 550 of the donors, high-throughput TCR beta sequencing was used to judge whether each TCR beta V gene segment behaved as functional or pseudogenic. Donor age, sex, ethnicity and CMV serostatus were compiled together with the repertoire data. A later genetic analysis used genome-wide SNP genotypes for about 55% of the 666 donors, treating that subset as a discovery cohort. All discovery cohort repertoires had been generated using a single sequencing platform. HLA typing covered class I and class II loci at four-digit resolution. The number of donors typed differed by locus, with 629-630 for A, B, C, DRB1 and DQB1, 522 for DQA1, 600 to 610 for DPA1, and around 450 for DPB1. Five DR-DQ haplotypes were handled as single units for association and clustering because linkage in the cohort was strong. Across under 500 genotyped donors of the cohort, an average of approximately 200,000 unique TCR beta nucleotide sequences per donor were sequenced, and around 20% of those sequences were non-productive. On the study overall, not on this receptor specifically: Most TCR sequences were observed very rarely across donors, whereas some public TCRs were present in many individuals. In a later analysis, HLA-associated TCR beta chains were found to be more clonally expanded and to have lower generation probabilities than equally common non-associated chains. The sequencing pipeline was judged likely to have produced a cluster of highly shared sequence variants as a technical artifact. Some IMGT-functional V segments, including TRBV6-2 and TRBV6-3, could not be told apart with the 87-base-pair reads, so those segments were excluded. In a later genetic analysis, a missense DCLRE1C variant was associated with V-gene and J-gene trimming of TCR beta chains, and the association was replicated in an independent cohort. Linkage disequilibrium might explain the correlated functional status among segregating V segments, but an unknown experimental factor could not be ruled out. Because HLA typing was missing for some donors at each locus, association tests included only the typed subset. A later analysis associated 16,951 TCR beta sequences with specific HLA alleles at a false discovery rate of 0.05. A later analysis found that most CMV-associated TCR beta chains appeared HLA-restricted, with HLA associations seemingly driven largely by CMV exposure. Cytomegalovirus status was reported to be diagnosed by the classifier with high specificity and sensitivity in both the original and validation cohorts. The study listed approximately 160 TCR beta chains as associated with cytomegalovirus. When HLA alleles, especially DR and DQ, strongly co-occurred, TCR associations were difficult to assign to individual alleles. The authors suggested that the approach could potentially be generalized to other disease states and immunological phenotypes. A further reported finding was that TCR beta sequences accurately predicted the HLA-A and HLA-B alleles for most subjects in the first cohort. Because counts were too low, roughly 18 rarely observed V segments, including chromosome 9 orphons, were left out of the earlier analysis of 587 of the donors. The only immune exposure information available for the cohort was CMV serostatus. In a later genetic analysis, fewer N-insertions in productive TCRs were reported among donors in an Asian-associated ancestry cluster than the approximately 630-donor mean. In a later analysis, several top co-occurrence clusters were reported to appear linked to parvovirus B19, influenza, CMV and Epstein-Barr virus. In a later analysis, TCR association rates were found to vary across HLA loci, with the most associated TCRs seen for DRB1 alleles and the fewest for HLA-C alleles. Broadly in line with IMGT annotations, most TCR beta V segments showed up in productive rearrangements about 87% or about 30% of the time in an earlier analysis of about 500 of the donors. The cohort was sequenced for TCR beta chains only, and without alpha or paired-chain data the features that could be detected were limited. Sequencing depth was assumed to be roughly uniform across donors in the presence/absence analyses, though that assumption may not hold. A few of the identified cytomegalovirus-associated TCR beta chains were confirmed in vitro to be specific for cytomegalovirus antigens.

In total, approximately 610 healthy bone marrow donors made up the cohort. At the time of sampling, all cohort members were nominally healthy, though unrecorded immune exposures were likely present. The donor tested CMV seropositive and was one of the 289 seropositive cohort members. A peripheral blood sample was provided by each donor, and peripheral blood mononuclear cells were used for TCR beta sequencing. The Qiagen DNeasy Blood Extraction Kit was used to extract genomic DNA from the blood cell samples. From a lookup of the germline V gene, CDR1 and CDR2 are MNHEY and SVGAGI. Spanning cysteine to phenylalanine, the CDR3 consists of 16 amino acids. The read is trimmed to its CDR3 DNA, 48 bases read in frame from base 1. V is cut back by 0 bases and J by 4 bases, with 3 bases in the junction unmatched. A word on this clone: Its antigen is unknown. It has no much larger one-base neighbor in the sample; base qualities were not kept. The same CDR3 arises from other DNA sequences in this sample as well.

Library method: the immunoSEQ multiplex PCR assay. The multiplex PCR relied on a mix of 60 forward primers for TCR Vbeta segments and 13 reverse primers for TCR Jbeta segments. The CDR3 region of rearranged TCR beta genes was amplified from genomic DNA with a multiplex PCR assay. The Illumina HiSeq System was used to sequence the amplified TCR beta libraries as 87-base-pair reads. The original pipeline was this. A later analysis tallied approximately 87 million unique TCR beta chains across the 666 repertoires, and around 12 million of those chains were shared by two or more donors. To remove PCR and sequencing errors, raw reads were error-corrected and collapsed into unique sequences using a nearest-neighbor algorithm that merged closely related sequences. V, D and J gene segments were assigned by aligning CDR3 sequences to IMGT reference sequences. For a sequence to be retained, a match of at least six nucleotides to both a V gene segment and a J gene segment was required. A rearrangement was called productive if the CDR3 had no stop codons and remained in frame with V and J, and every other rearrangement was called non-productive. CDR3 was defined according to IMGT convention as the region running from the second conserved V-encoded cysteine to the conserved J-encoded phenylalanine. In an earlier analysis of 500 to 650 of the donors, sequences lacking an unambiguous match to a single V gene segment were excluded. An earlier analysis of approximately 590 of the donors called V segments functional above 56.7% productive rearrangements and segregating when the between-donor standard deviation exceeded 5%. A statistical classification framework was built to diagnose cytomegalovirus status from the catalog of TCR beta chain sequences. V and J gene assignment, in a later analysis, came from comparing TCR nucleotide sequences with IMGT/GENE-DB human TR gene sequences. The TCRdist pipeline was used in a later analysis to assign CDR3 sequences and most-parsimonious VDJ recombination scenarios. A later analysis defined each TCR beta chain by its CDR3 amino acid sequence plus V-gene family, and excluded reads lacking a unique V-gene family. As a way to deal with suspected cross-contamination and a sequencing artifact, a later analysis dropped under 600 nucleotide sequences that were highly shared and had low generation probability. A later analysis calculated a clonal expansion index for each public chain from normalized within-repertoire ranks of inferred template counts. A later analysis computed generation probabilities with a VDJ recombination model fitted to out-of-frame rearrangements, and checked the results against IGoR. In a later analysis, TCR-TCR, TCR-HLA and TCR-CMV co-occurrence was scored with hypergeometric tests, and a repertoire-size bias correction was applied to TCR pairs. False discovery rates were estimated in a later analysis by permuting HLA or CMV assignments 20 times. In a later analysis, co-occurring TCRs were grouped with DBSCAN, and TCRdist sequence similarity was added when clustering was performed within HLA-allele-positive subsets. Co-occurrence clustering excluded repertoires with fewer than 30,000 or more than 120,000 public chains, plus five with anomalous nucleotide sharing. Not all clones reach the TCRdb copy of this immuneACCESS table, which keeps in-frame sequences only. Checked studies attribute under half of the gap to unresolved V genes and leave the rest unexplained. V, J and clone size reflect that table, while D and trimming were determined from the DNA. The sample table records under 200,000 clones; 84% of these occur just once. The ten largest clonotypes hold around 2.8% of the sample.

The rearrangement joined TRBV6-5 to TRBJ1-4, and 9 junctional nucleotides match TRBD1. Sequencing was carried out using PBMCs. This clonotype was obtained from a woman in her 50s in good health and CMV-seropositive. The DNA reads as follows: TGTGCCAGCAGTTACTCGACGGGACAGGGTAATGAAAAACTGTTTTTT. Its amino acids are CASSYSTGQGNEKLFF.